Listed below are T cell receptor beta chains from one sample, sequenced in a study of T-cell reconstitution after alpha-beta-depleted transplantation in children. TCRdb ran MiXCR on the PCR reads and lists one entry per CDR3 protein. The table includes about 420,000 distinct CDR3 sequences, around 15% detected once. Sequenced material: PBMCs, mostly from graft donor cells, taken 360 days after TCRalphabeta/CD19-depleted stem cell transplant. The source is a boy less than two years old who had a stem cell transplant for Wiskott-Aldrich syndrome, so the T cells may come from the graft donor. CDR3s include the opening cysteine and the closing phenylalanine or tryptophan. A D gene is named only where the DNA matches it firmly. Expanded clones are given a class, and other clones once, few, many or no size at all.

v_gene: TRBV3-1; d_gene: -; j_gene: TRBJ2-3; abundance: few; CDR3aa: CASSPGLFQDLDTQYF; CDR3nt: TGTGCCAGCAGCCCTGGACTTTTCCAAGATTTGGATACGCAGTATTTT
v_gene: TRBV5-1; d_gene: -; j_gene: TRBJ2-2; abundance: few; CDR3aa: CASSLAETGGISGGELFF; CDR3nt: TGCGCCAGCAGCTTGGCCGAGACAGGAGGGATCTCAGGCGGGGAGCTGTTTTTT
v_gene: TRBV12-3/TRBV12-4; d_gene: TRBD2; j_gene: TRBJ2-4; abundance: many; CDR3aa: CASRGGGLAGSGQYF; CDR3nt: TGTGCCAGCAGAGGGGGGGGACTAGCGGGATCAGGGCAGTACTTC
v_gene: TRBV28; d_gene: -; j_gene: TRBJ1-2; abundance: many; CDR3aa: CASSARHNVIYGYTF; CDR3nt: TGTGCCAGCAGTGCACGACATAATGTCATTTATGGCTACACCTTC
v_gene: TRBV3-1; d_gene: -; j_gene: TRBJ2-5; abundance: many; CDR3aa: CASSLTRETQYF; CDR3nt: TGTGCCAGCAGCCTTACGAGGGAGACCCAGTACTTC
v_gene: TRBV4-1; d_gene: -; j_gene: TRBJ1-4; abundance: many; CDR3aa: CASSPARGGGEKLFF; CDR3nt: TGCGCCAGCAGCCCCGCGCGGGGAGGGGGTGAAAAACTGTTTTTT
v_gene: TRBV15; d_gene: TRBD2; j_gene: TRBJ2-1; abundance: -; CDR3aa: CATSNLRAGGPFRKQFF; CDR3nt: TGTGCCACCAGCAATCTAAGGGCGGGAGGGCCATTCAGAAAGCAGTTCTTC
v_gene: TRBV10-2; d_gene: -; j_gene: TRBJ2-3; abundance: few; CDR3aa: CASSESDLRTDTQYF; CDR3nt: TGCGCCAGCAGTGAAAGCGATTTGCGGACAGATACGCAGTATTTT
v_gene: TRBV6-5; d_gene: TRBD1; j_gene: TRBJ2-2; abundance: -; CDR3aa: CASSYSYGPGTGPGELFF; CDR3nt: TGTGCCAGCAGTTACTCTTACGGTCCCGGGACAGGGCCCGGGGAGCTGTTTTTT
v_gene: TRBV5-8; d_gene: -; j_gene: TRBJ2-3; abundance: many; CDR3aa: CASRRETDTQYF; CDR3nt: TGTGCCAGCAGGAGGGAGACAGATACGCAGTATTTT
v_gene: TRBV6-2/TRBV6-3; d_gene: -; j_gene: TRBJ2-7; abundance: -; CDR3aa: CASSNNRDTVISRYEQYF; CDR3nt: TGTGCCAGCAGTAATAACCGGGACACCGTAATATCGCGCTACGAGCAGTACTTC
v_gene: TRBV4-3; d_gene: TRBD1; j_gene: TRBJ2-7; abundance: -; CDR3aa: CASSQDPTGQGDEQYF; CDR3nt: TGCGCCAGCAGCCAAGATCCGACAGGACAGGGCGACGAGCAGTACTTC
v_gene: TRBV20-1; d_gene: -; j_gene: TRBJ2-5; abundance: few; CDR3aa: CSARDPQPSGFTETQYF; CDR3nt: TGCAGTGCTAGAGATCCCCAGCCTTCGGGATTTACAGAGACCCAGTACTTC
v_gene: TRBV10-3; d_gene: -; j_gene: TRBJ2-2; abundance: few; CDR3aa: CALRTGFPTGELFF; CDR3nt: TGTGCCTTACGGACTGGGTTCCCCACCGGGGAGCTGTTTTTT
v_gene: TRBV7-9; d_gene: -; j_gene: TRBJ2-7; abundance: many; CDR3aa: CASSFSGGYEQYF; CDR3nt: TGTGCCAGTTCCTTTTCTGGCGGATACGAGCAGTACTTC
v_gene: TRBV7-2; d_gene: -; j_gene: TRBJ2-1; abundance: -; CDR3aa: CASSLAQWVSSYNEQFF; CDR3nt: TGTGCCAGCAGCTTAGCGCAATGGGTTAGCTCCTACAATGAGCAGTTCTTC
v_gene: TRBV2; d_gene: TRBD1; j_gene: TRBJ1-5; abundance: -; CDR3aa: CASIPGGAGQPQHF; CDR3nt: TGTGCCAGCATCCCAGGGGGCGCAGGACAGCCCCAGCATTTT
v_gene: TRBV25-1; d_gene: -; j_gene: TRBJ1-1; abundance: -; CDR3aa: CASSELVRGTEAFF; CDR3nt: TGTGCCAGCAGTGAACTTGTACGGGGAACTGAAGCTTTCTTT
v_gene: TRBV4-3; d_gene: -; j_gene: TRBJ2-7; abundance: few; CDR3aa: CASSRSSPGPPYEQYF; CDR3nt: TGCGCCAGCAGCCGATCTTCCCCGGGTCCCCCCTACGAGCAGTACTTC
v_gene: TRBV3-1; d_gene: TRBD2; j_gene: TRBJ2-1; abundance: -; CDR3aa: CASSQGMTSGSPRGQFF; CDR3nt: TGTGCCAGCAGCCAAGGGATGACTAGCGGAAGCCCCAGGGGGCAGTTCTTC
v_gene: TRBV15; d_gene: -; j_gene: TRBJ2-3; abundance: -; CDR3aa: CATSRQGITDTQYF; CDR3nt: TGTGCCACCAGCAGGCAGGGTATCACAGATACGCAGTATTTT
v_gene: TRBV29-1; d_gene: TRBD1; j_gene: TRBJ1-2; abundance: few; CDR3aa: CSVAGTGGPHYGYTF; CDR3nt: TGCAGCGTTGCCGGGACAGGGGGTCCTCACTATGGCTACACCTTC
v_gene: TRBV29-1; d_gene: -; j_gene: TRBJ1-1; abundance: -; CDR3aa: CSVESGPEAFF; CDR3nt: TGCAGCGTTGAATCCGGTCCTGAAGCTTTCTTT
v_gene: TRBV19; d_gene: -; j_gene: TRBJ2-3; abundance: -; CDR3aa: CASSMGTDTQYF; CDR3nt: TGTGCCAGTAGTATGGGGACAGATACGCAGTATTTT
v_gene: TRBV18; d_gene: TRBD2; j_gene: TRBJ2-2; abundance: few; CDR3aa: CASSPRTTSGRNTGELFF; CDR3nt: TGTGCCAGCTCACCGCGCACAACTAGCGGGAGGAACACCGGGGAGCTGTTTTTT
v_gene: TRBV7-9; d_gene: TRBD2; j_gene: TRBJ2-1; abundance: -; CDR3aa: CASSLALAGGLEQFF; CDR3nt: TGTGCCAGCAGCTTAGCACTAGCGGGAGGTCTTGAGCAGTTCTTC
v_gene: TRBV13; d_gene: -; j_gene: TRBJ2-6; abundance: -; CDR3aa: CASTQDRPLVSGANVLTF; CDR3nt: TGTGCCAGCACCCAGGACAGACCGCTTGTCTCTGGGGCCAACGTCCTGACTTTC
v_gene: TRBV5-1; d_gene: -; j_gene: TRBJ1-5; abundance: -; CDR3aa: CASSKDRGHQPQHF; CDR3nt: TGCGCCAGCAGCAAGGACAGAGGCCATCAGCCCCAGCATTTT
v_gene: TRBV7-9; d_gene: -; j_gene: TRBJ2-2; abundance: -; CDR3aa: CASSLESRGNTGELFF; CDR3nt: TGTGCCAGCAGCTTAGAGAGCAGGGGGAACACCGGGGAGCTGTTTTTT
v_gene: TRBV11-2; d_gene: TRBD1; j_gene: TRBJ2-4; abundance: many; CDR3aa: CASSSTGIWAKNIQYF; CDR3nt: TGTGCCAGCAGCTCGACAGGGATTTGGGCCAAAAACATTCAGTACTTC
v_gene: TRBV11-2; d_gene: -; j_gene: TRBJ2-3; abundance: -; CDR3aa: CASRLHGPGVTDTQYF; CDR3nt: TGTGCCAGCAGGTTACATGGGCCGGGGGTCACAGATACGCAGTATTTT
v_gene: TRBV4-2; d_gene: TRBD2; j_gene: TRBJ2-3; abundance: few; CDR3aa: CASSHSPLGTSGGSTDTQYF; CDR3nt: TGTGCCAGCAGCCATTCTCCCCTTGGCACTAGCGGGGGTAGCACAGATACGCAGTATTTT
v_gene: TRBV6-6; d_gene: -; j_gene: TRBJ2-3; abundance: -; CDR3aa: CASRTGNTDTQYF; CDR3nt: TGTGCCAGCAGAACGGGGAACACAGATACGCAGTATTTT
v_gene: TRBV6-5; d_gene: -; j_gene: TRBJ2-3; abundance: few; CDR3aa: CASSYSFQRITDTQYF; CDR3nt: TGTGCCAGCAGTTACTCGTTTCAGAGGATAACAGATACGCAGTATTTT
v_gene: TRBV7-9; d_gene: -; j_gene: TRBJ2-7; abundance: -; CDR3aa: CASSLLGGNNEQYF; CDR3nt: TGTGCCAGCAGCTTGTTAGGGGGGAATAACGAGCAGTACTTC
v_gene: TRBV4-2; d_gene: -; j_gene: TRBJ2-3; abundance: few; CDR3aa: CASSHDPTRGGDTQYF; CDR3nt: TGTGCCAGCAGCCATGATCCGACTAGAGGGGGGGATACGCAGTATTTT
v_gene: TRBV7-9; d_gene: TRBD2; j_gene: TRBJ2-1; abundance: few; CDR3aa: CASSLYPNGRAYNEQFF; CDR3nt: TGTGCCAGCAGCTTATATCCTAACGGGAGGGCCTACAATGAGCAGTTCTTC
v_gene: TRBV18; d_gene: TRBD1; j_gene: TRBJ2-3; abundance: -; CDR3aa: CASSTRQGAGTDTQYF; CDR3nt: TGTGCCAGCTCAACCCGACAGGGGGCGGGCACAGATACGCAGTATTTT
v_gene: TRBV7-2; d_gene: TRBD2; j_gene: TRBJ2-3; abundance: few; CDR3aa: CASSSKLAGAADTQYF; CDR3nt: TGTGCCAGCAGTTCGAAACTAGCGGGAGCAGCAGATACGCAGTATTTT
v_gene: TRBV20-1; d_gene: -; j_gene: TRBJ2-7; abundance: -; CDR3aa: CSARLHYEQYF; CDR3nt: TGCAGTGCTAGACTTCACTACGAGCAGTACTTC
v_gene: TRBV10-3; d_gene: -; j_gene: TRBJ2-7; abundance: -; CDR3aa: CATRGSPYEQYF; CDR3nt: TGTGCCACCCGGGGGAGCCCCTACGAGCAGTACTTC
v_gene: TRBV21-1; d_gene: -; j_gene: TRBJ2-2; abundance: -; CDR3aa: CASSKKGHCTGELFF; CDR3nt: TGTGCCAGCAGCAAAAAGGGCCACTGCACCGGGGAGCTGTTTTTT
v_gene: TRBV7-8; d_gene: -; j_gene: TRBJ2-3; abundance: few; CDR3aa: CASSLGGLRVTDTQYF; CDR3nt: TGTGCCAGCAGCTTGGGGGGTCTTAGGGTAACAGATACGCAGTATTTT